This entry is about one T cell receptor beta chain. Germline V CDR1 and CDR2: LNHDA, SQIVND (reference sequence). The CDR3 runs 15 residues. After removal of 6 bases from V and 5 bases from J, the junction contained 9 bases not matched to a gene. The data stem from a study of blood T cell repertoires in COVID-19. Study context: The United States, Italy and Spain supplied acute and convalescent COVID-19 samples.

The protocol was immunoSEQ multiplex PCR, while the TCRdb copy is restricted to in-frame clones and leaves out a portion. Of approximately 150,000 clones in the sample, approximately 90% were seen once. The age range of participants was about 18 to 89 years, with residence in under 30 US areas. Clinical histories supplied by participants themselves formed the basis of cohort assignment. The source material was PBMCs or T cells enriched from blood (not recorded which). The source of this sequence is a woman in her thirties or forties who had been exposed to COVID-19. The V gene is TRBV19, the J gene TRBJ1-4; 7 bases match TRBD1. CDR3 in DNA: TGTGCCAGTAGCCAGTCGGGACAGCCAAATGAAAAACTGTTTTTT. Translated, it gives CASSQSGQPNEKLFF.